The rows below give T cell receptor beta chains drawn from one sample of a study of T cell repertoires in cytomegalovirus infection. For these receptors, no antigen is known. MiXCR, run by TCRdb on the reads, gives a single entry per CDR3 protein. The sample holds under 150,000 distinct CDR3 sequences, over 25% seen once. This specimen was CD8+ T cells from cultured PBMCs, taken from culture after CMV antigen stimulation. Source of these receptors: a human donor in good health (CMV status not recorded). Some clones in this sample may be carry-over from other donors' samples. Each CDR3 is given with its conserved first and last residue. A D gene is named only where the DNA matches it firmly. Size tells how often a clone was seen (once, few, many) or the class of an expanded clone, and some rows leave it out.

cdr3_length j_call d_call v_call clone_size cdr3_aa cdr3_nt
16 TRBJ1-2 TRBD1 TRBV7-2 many CASSLDGDRGYYGYTF TGTGCCAGCAGCTTAGATGGAGACAGGGGTTACTATGGCTACACCTTC
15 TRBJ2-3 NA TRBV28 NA CASSLSHRDTDTQYF TGTGCCAGCAGTTTAAGTCACAGGGACACAGATACGCAGTATTTT
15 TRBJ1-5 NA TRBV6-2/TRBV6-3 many CASSYTQELNQPQHF TGTGCCAGCAGTTACACACAGGAGTTGAATCAGCCCCAGCATTTT
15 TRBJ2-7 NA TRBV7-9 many CASSPRASQAYEQYF TGTGCCAGCAGCCCACGGGCTAGCCAAGCCTACGAGCAGTACTTC
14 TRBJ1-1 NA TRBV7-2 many CASSLAAGVTEAFF TGTGCCAGCAGCTTAGCCGCAGGAGTCACTGAAGCTTTCTTT
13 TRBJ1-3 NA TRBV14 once CASSQDRGNTIYF TGTGCCAGCAGCCAAGATCGAGGAAACACCATATATTTT
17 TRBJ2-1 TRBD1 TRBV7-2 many CASSSRQGIESYNEQFF TGTGCCAGCAGCTCGCGACAGGGAATAGAGTCCTACAATGAGCAGTTCTTC
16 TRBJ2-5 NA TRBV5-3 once CARSFPSLVYQETQYF TGTGCCAGAAGCTTTCCTAGCCTGGTGTACCAAGAGACCCAGTACTTC
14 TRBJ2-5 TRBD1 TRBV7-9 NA CASSNRDSKETQYF TGTGCCAGCAGCAACCGGGACAGCAAAGAGACCCAGTACTTC
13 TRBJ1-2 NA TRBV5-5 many CASSFNRNYGYTF TGTGCCAGCAGCTTTAACCGCAACTATGGCTACACCTTC
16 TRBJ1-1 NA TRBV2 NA CASSLSLRVVNTEAFF TGTGCCAGCAGCCTTTCTCTCAGGGTTGTGAACACTGAAGCTTTCTTT
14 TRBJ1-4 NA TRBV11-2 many CASSLEDTTLGVFF TGTGCCAGCAGCTTAGAGGACACGACTTTAGGGGTGTTTTTT
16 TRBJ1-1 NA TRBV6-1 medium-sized CASSEALGRTNTEAFF TGTGCCAGCAGTGAAGCGCTAGGACGGACGAACACTGAAGCTTTCTTT
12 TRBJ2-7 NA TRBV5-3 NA CASSLSPAEQYF TGTGCCAGCAGCTTGTCCCCCGCCGAGCAGTACTTC
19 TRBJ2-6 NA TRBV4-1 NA CASSQEGGLLSSGANVLTF TGCGCCAGCAGCCAAGAGGGGGGCTTATTGTCCTCTGGGGCCAACGTCCTGACTTTC
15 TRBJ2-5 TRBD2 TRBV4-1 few CASSQGVSGGETQYF TGCGCCAGCAGCCAAGGAGTGAGCGGGGGTGAGACCCAGTACTTC
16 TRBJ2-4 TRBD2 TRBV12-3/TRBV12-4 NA CASSLLAGGAKNIQYF TGTGCCAGCAGTCTCCTAGCGGGGGGAGCCAAAAACATTCAGTACTTC
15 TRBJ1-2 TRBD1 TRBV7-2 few CASSSQGAANYGYTF TGTGCCAGCAGCTCACAGGGGGCTGCAAACTATGGCTACACCTTC
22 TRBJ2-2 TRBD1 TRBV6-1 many CASSEDPYVRQGAGANTGELFF TGTGCCAGCAGTGAAGACCCTTACGTTCGACAGGGGGCGGGTGCGAACACCGGGGAGCTGTTTTTT
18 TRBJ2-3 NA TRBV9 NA CASSPRTTTRDFTDTQYF TGTGCCAGCAGCCCCAGGACTACCACGAGGGATTTCACAGATACGCAGTATTTT
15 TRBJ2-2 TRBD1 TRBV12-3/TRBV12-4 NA CASSSSGTGHGELFF TGTGCCAGCAGTTCGTCGGGGACAGGACACGGGGAGCTGTTTTTT
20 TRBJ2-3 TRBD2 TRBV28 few CASTLYTAGRIRRGADTQYF TGTGCCAGCACCCTTTATACCGCGGGCAGGATCCGGCGGGGGGCAGATACGCAGTATTTT
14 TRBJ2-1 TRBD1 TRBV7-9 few CASSEGTVYNEQFF TGTGCCAGCAGCGAGGGGACAGTATACAATGAGCAGTTCTTC
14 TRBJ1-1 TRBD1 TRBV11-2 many CASSLPNRGSEAFF TGTGCCAGCAGCTTACCTAACAGGGGGTCTGAAGCTTTCTTT